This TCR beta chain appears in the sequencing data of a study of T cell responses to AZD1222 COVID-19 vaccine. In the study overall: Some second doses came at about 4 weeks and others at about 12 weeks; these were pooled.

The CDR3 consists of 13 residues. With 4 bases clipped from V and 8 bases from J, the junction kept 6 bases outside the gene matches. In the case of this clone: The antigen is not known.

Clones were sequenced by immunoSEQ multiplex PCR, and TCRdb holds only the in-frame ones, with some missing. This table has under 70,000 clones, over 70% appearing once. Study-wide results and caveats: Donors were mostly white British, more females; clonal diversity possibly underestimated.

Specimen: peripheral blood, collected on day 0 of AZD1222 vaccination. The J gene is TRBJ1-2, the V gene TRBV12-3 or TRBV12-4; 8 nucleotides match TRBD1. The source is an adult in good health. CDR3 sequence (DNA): TGTGCCAGCAGTTGGACAGGGACTAGCGGCTACACCTTC. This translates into CASSWTGTSGYTF.